The T cell receptor (beta chain) described here comes from a study of T-cell reconstitution after alpha-beta-depleted transplantation in children. The V gene end was trimmed by 5 bases and the J gene end by 4 bases; junction bases not matched to a gene: 7. Germline loops: CDR1 SGHAT, CDR2 FQNNGV. The CDR3 is 15 residues long. Preparation of the TCRbeta library used unique molecular identifiers. TCRdb processed the PCR reads anew with MiXCR; each CDR3 protein has one entry. The sample yields around 680,000 distinct CDR3 sequences, approximately 15% seen once. The sample holds a few counts of this clonotype.

Here the sequenced sample was PBMCs from the stem cell graft donor, taken from the stem cell graft. The clonotype comes from a human donor who donated a stem cell graft to a child with acute myeloid leukemia. The chain links TRBV11-2 to TRBJ1-5, with TRBD1 identical over 8 bases. The CDR3 region has the DNA TGTGCCAGCAGCCCGCAGACAGGGGAGAATCAGCCCCAGCATTTT. It codes for CASSPQTGENQPQHF. The full variable domain, rest sourced from reference TRBV11-2 and TRBJ1-5, is EAGVAQSPRYKIIEKRQSVAFWCNPISGHATLYWYQQILGQGPKLLIQFQNNGVVDDSQLPKDRFSAERLKGVDSTLKIQPAKLEDSAVYLCASSPQTGENQPQHFGDGTRLSIL.